This T cell receptor beta chain was found in a study of blood T cell repertoires in COVID-19. Profiled with immunoSEQ multiplex PCR; TCRdb holds only in-frame clones, not every one. Of 130,000 to 150,000 clones in the sample, around 87% are singletons; the top ten hold under 7.5%. Germline V CDR1 and CDR2: LNHNV, YYDKDF (reference sequence). V dropped 0 bases and J dropped 13 bases, with 13 bases sitting between them. The CDR3 runs to 14 residues. The sequenced sample consisted of peripheral blood. This chain joins TRBV15 and TRBJ1-6; no clear D. The receptor was isolated from an elderly man with acute or convalescent COVID-19. The CDR3 sequence: CATSRDYPSGPLHF. As DNA, the CDR3 is TGTGCCACCAGCAGAGATTACCCTTCGGGGCCCCTCCACTTT.